This T cell receptor (beta chain) stems from a study of T-cell reconstitution after alpha-beta-depleted transplantation in children. Findings and limits, study-wide: Diversity of TCRbeta at day 60 was high in some patients, arising from surviving recipient T cells and thymic progenitors. At the one-year point after transplant, T-cell counts and TCRbeta diversity were found to come mostly from T cells that had been newly produced. Reports say that about two months after transplant, the alpha-beta T cells came out of several hundred graft clones that had expanded.

Preparing the TCRbeta library involved the use of unique molecular identifiers. TCRdb reprocessed the PCR reads via MiXCR and lists one record per CDR3 protein. The data hold approximately 110,000 distinct CDR3 sequences, with more than 20% observed a single time. This clonotype has a handful of counts. Its target is not known. The CDR3 runs to 15 residues. Germline CDR1 is MDHEN and CDR2 is SYDVKM. Trimming cost V 1 base and J 6 bases; bases outside gene matches: 9. The clonotype was recovered from a male patient aged 2 to 9 who had a stem cell transplant for chronic granulomatous disease, so the T cells may come from the graft donor. Specimen: PBMCs, mostly from graft donor cells, collected 180 days after TCRalphabeta/CD19-depleted stem cell transplant. This chain uses TRBV28 with TRBJ2-7; 7 nucleotides align to TRBD1. CDR3 in DNA: TGTGCCAGCAGTTTATCTGGACAGGTGGGGATCGAGCAGTACTTC. It is translated as CASSLSGQVGIEQYF. Supplemented by reference TRBV28 and TRBJ2-7, the full variable domain reads DVKVTQSSRYLVKRTGEKVFLECVQDMDHENMFWYRQDPGLGLRLIYFSYDVKMKEKGDIPEGYSVSREKKERFSLILESASTNQTSMYLCASSLSGQVGIEQYFGPGTRLTVT.